This T cell receptor (beta chain) comes out of a study of vaccination effects on CD4 cells after COVID-19 (dated by TCRdb to the early 2020s). For the study in its entirety: Two doses of either the BNT162b2 or the mRNA-1273 mRNA SARS-CoV-2 vaccine were administered to participants. SARS-CoV-2 spike-specific CD4+ TCR repertoires were compared before and after mRNA vaccination in COVID-19 convalescent patients and in infection-naive vaccine recipients. A total of approximately 9 COVID-19 convalescent patients and several SARS-CoV-2-naive healthy vaccine recipients were included in the full study. Cultures from other donors in the study were sequenced with the Oncomine TCR Beta short-read assay on an Illumina iSeq 100.

In the ViraFEST assay, PBMC were stimulated with viral peptide pools, and TCR sequencing was then used to find antigen-specific CD4+ T cell clonotypes based on their expansion. After 10 days of culture, CD4+ T cells were isolated with the EasySep CD4+ T cell isolation kit. None of the healthy vaccine recipients had a prior SARS-CoV-2 infection, which was confirmed by nucleocapsid antibody tests that came back negative both before and after vaccination. Each well held around 2 million PBMC cultured in IMDM containing roughly 4.9% human AB serum, 8 to 10 IU/ml IL-2 and gentamicin, along with around 11 ug/ml peptides. Half of the culture medium was replaced with fresh IL-2-containing medium on days 3 and 7. Unless noted otherwise, every peptide stimulation condition was grown in triplicate wells. PBMC were separated from whole blood using Ficoll-Paque Plus gradient centrifugation and were then either cryopreserved at -140C or used fresh. The overlapping peptide pools covered the spike proteins of SARS-CoV-2 as well as those of the common cold coronaviruses HCoV-NL63, HCoV-OC43 and HCoV-229E. The QIAamp micro DNA kit was used to extract genomic DNA from the cultured CD4+ T cells.

Trimmed from V: 4 bases; trimmed from J: 3 bases; junction bases lacking a gene match: 12. The germline V gene provides CDR1 SGHTA and CDR2 FQGNSA. Inclusive of the bounding cysteine and phenylalanine, the CDR3 is 19 residues long. Just CDR3 DNA is preserved here, 57 bases in frame from base 1. What the study reported, not specific to this receptor: Both infection-induced and vaccine-induced clones contracted markedly at late post-vaccination timepoints, which is consistent with waning T cell responses. In healthy vaccine recipients, vaccine-induced clones were almost all SARS-CoV-2 mono-reactive, with only 1 of 255 cross-reactive with common cold coronaviruses. Limitations of the study were the small number of convalescent patients and the absence of early post-infection timepoints.

Details on this clone: It lacks a known antigen. No base qualities exist here, and no much larger clone lies one base off it.

Receptor amplification or capture employed the immunoSEQ multiplex PCR assay. DNA from the CD4+ T cells that had been cultured and isolated underwent TCR beta CDR3 sequencing. Processing in the source paper ran as follows. Non-productive TCR sequences were removed and reads were trimmed to the CDR3 region, keeping CDR3s of at least 7 amino acids. The MANAFEST web app was used to identify antigen-specific clonotypes by comparing expansion in peptide wells with expansion in reference cultures. To be called positive, a clone needed expansion at FDR<0.05 compared with the reference and with all other wells, an odds ratio greater than 5, and a frequency greater than 0.1% in two replicate wells. A clonotype was called cross-reactive if it was significantly expanded both in SARS-CoV-2 spike wells and in at least one common cold coronavirus spike condition. CDR3 similarity was assessed by Levenshtein distance using the stringdist R package, and unrooted trees were constructed with ape in R 3.6.1. TCRdb provides this immuneACCESS table in a form limited to in-frame rearrangements. Some clones are lacking; in checked studies, under half of them reflect an unresolved V gene, and why the rest are absent is not known. For V, J and clone size, that table is used; D and trimming come from the DNA. The sample yields roughly 41,000 clones; over 60% were counted once. About 3.1% of the sample comes from the top ten.

This clonotype originated in a human donor who received a COVID-19 vaccine. The sequencing here drew on CD4+ T cells from PBMCs cultured with HCoV-NL63 spike peptides, taken before COVID-19 vaccination. The sample's cell subset or site label, decoded: HCoV-NL63 spike overlapping peptide pool stimulation. This receptor chain uses TRBV7-2 and TRBJ2-2; 12 bases in the junction line up with TRBD2. The CDR3 sequence is CASSSTLLAGGGYTGELFF. Read as DNA, the sequence is TGTGCCAGCAGCTCCACGTTACTAGCGGGGGGAGGGTACACCGGGGAGCTGTTTTTT.